The rows below give T cell receptor beta chains drawn from one sample of a study of T cells in Graves' hyperthyroidism and ophthalmopathy. TCRdb reanalysed the multiplex PCR reads using MiXCR and keeps one entry per CDR3 protein. The table lists approximately 590,000 distinct CDR3 sequences, around 16% of them singletons. The source material was blood. All receptors come from a woman in her twenties or thirties with Graves' hyperthyroidism. Each CDR3 is given with its conserved first and last residue. The order of the fields is V gene, D gene, J gene, clone size, CDR3 DNA, CDR3 protein. The D gene is left open where the match is weak. Some rows mark clone size as missing; the rest say once, few, many or name a class of expanded clone.

TRBV7-7	NA	TRBJ2-6	few	TGTGCCAGCAGTTCTGGGACAAGGAACTCTGGGGCCAACGTCCTGACTTTC	CASSSGTRNSGANVLTF
TRBV12-3/TRBV12-4	NA	TRBJ1-5	many	TGTGCCAGCAGACAATACAATCAGCCCCAGCATTTT	CASRQYNQPQHF
TRBV12-3/TRBV12-4	NA	TRBJ2-5	many	TGTGCCAGCAACACCCCGCAGGCGGAAGAGACCCAGTACTTC	CASNTPQAEETQYF
TRBV28	TRBD1	TRBJ1-2	many	TGTGCCAGCAGCCCGGGACAGATTAACTATGGCTACACCTTC	CASSPGQINYGYTF
TRBV7-2	NA	TRBJ2-3	many	TGTGCCAGCGAATCGGGACTCATCACAGATACGCAGTATTTT	CASESGLITDTQYF
TRBV19	NA	TRBJ2-5	NA	TGTGCCAGTAGTACAACAGCTTATCAAGAGACCCAGTACTTC	CASSTTAYQETQYF
TRBV13	TRBD1	TRBJ1-2	many	TGTGCCAGCAGCCCTCCGGACAGGGATATTGGCGCTGGGTACTATGGCTACACCTTC	CASSPPDRDIGAGYYGYTF
TRBV12-3/TRBV12-4	NA	TRBJ2-1	few	TGTGCCAGCAGGGCGGGACTTTACAATGAGCAGTTCTTC	CASRAGLYNEQFF
TRBV20-1	TRBD1	TRBJ1-2	NA	TGCAGTGCTAGGGGACAGGGGGCGCTTGGCTACACCTTC	CSARGQGALGYTF
TRBV7-2	NA	TRBJ2-7	many	TGTGCCAGCAGCTTACCCCTAGTAAACGAGCAGTACTTC	CASSLPLVNEQYF
TRBV12-5	NA	TRBJ2-2	many	TGTGCTAGTGGTTTGGTATTCGGGACCACCGGACACACCGGGGAGCTGTTTTTT	CASGLVFGTTGHTGELFF
TRBV5-1	TRBD2	TRBJ2-1	few	TGCGCCAGCAGTCCCGGGACTAGCGGGTGGTACAATGAGCAGTTCTTC	CASSPGTSGWYNEQFF
TRBV20-1	NA	TRBJ1-1	many	TGCAGTGCTCTTCTTAGCGCTGAAGCTTTCTTT	CSALLSAEAFF
TRBV7-2	TRBD1	TRBJ2-1	many	TGTGCCAGCAGCGTGGGACAGGGGTTCTACAATGAGCAGTTCTTC	CASSVGQGFYNEQFF
TRBV27	TRBD2	TRBJ2-7	NA	TGTGCCAGCAGCCCGACTAGCGGGATAAACGAGCAGTACTTC	CASSPTSGINEQYF
TRBV11-2	TRBD2	TRBJ2-1	many	TGTGCCAGCAGCCCCACCGGCCTAGCGGGAGGCTACAATGAGCAGTTCTTC	CASSPTGLAGGYNEQFF
TRBV10-3	TRBD1	TRBJ2-1	many	TGTGCCAGTAGACCGGGACAGGGGGAGGATGAGCAGTTCTTC	CASRPGQGEDEQFF
TRBV29-1	NA	TRBJ1-2	NA	TGCAGCGTTGACGGATACGCGGGGGGCAATGGCTACACCTTC	CSVDGYAGGNGYTF
TRBV5-1	TRBD1	TRBJ2-7	many	TGCGCCAGCAGCCCCGGGACAGGGGGTCAACAAGAGCAGTACTTC	CASSPGTGGQQEQYF
TRBV20-1	TRBD2	TRBJ2-1	many	TGCAGTGCTAGATCGCGGACTAGCGGGATTGTCGATGAGCAGTTCTTC	CSARSRTSGIVDEQFF
TRBV6-1	NA	TRBJ2-1	NA	TGTGCCAGCAGTTATTTGCGCCGTACTAGCAGCTATGAGCAGTTCTTC	CASSYLRRTSSYEQFF
TRBV29-1	NA	TRBJ2-6	few	TGCAGCGTTGAAGGGTCCGACAATTTCTCTGGGGCCAACGTCCTGACTTTC	CSVEGSDNFSGANVLTF
TRBV12-3/TRBV12-4	NA	TRBJ2-7	NA	TGTGCCAGCAGTTGGGTCGGAGGGTGTTCCTACGAGCAGTACTTC	CASSWVGGCSYEQYF
TRBV30	NA	TRBJ2-7	NA	TGTGCCTGGATCCCCGGAGGGGCCCTCTACGAGCAGTACTTC	CAWIPGGALYEQYF